What follows is one T cell receptor (beta chain) and its context. Antigen specificity is unknown. The library was prepared for alpha chains; this beta chain is a stray read, so its frequency means little. Each CDR3 protein is one row after TCRdb ran MiXCR on the 5' RACE reads. The sample holds approximately 15,000 distinct CDR3 sequences, 6.2% seen once. This CDR3 comprises 17 residues. CDR1 is DFQATT and CDR2 is SNEGSKA in the germline V gene (reference sequence). V was trimmed by 0 bases and J by 5 bases, leaving 20 bases between them. The sample originates from a study of spatial heterogeneity in lung cancer. Whole-study context: From matched bulk RNA-seq came a T cell module score, which showed a strong correlation with TCR transcript counts in tumor regions. Study-wide results and limits: Sequencing reached an estimated coverage of tumor T cells that was only about 7% for alpha chains and 13% for beta chains. The study found that ubiquitous and regional expanded TCR counts tracked ubiquitous and regional nonsynonymous mutations, respectively. Tumors with more nonsynonymous mutations had more expanded intratumoral alpha and beta TCRs.

Stated time point: sample taken at primary tumor resection. Frozen PBMC, nontumor lung or tumor provided whole RNA, which was sequenced unsorted. Sequencing used lung tumor tissue, obtained at surgery. J is TRBJ2-1 and V is TRBV20-1, with a possible D match to TRBD2 (6 bases). This sequence was found in a male donor with early-stage non-small cell lung cancer. CDR3 region: CSARDGGKVGQNNEQFF. CDR3 sequence (DNA): TGCAGTGCTAGAGATGGGGGGAAGGTCGGACAAAACAATGAGCAGTTCTTC.